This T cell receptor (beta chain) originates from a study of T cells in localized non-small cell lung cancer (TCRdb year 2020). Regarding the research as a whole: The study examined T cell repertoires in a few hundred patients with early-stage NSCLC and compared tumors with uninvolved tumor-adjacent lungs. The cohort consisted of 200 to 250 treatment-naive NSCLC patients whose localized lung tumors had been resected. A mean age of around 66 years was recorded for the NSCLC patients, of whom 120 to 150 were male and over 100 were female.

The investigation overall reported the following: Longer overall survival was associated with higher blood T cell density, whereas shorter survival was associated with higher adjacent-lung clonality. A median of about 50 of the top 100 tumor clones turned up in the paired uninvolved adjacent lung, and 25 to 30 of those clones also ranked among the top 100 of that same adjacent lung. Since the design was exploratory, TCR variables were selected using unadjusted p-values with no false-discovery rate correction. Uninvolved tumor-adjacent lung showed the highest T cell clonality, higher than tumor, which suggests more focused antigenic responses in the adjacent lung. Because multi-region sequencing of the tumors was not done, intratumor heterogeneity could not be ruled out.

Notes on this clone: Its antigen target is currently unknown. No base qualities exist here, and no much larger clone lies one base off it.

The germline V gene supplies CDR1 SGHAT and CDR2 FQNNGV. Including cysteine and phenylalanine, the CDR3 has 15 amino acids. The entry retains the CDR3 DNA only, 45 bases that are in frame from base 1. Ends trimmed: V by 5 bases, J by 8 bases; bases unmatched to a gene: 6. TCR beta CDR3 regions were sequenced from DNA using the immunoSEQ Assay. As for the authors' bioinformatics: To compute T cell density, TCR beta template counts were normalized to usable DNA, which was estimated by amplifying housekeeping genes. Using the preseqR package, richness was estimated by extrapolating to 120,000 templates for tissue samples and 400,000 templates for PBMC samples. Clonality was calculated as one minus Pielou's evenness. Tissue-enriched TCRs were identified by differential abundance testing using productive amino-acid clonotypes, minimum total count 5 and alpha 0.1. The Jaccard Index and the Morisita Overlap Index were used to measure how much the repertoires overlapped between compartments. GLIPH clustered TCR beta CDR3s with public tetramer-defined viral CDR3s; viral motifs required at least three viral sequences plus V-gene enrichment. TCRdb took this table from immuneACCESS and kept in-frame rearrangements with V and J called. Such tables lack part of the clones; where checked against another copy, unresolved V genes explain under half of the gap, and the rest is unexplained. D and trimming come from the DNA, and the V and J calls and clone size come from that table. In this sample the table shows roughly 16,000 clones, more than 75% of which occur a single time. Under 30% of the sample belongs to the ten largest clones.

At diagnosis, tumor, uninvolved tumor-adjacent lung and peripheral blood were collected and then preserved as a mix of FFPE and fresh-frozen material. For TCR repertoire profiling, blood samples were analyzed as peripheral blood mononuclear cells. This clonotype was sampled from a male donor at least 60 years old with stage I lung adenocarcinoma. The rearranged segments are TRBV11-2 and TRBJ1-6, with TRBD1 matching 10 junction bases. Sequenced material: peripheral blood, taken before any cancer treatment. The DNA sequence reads TGTGCCAGCAGCCTAGGGACAGGGGCCTATTCACCCCTCCACTTT. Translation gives CASSLGTGAYSPLHF.